This record concerns one T cell receptor beta chain sequence. There is no known antigen for this receptor. Base qualities are not at hand, and no much larger clone is one base apart. CDR1 and CDR2, per the germline V gene (reference sequence), are LGHDT and YNNKEL. The CDR3 starts with the cysteine, ends with the phenylalanine, and has 15 residues. Just the 45-base CDR3 DNA is kept, in frame starting at base 1. V lost 7 bases and J lost 7 bases, and the count of bases not matched to a germline gene is 15. The time point label of this sample denotes: patch test 3, about 24 weeks after DPC sensitization. What the treatment or condition label conveys for this sample: therapeutic diphenylcyclopropenone sensitization with weekly scalp DPC. At every patch-test visit, the blood draw took place before the patch test was put on. To be eligible, patients had to be aged 18 to 70, diagnosed with alopecia and judged suitable for DPC therapy, while pregnant patients were excluded. Total RNA was extracted from unfractionated whole blood that had been collected in Tempus Blood RNA tubes.

This entry comes from a study of human T cells and chemical hapten exposure (dated by TCRdb to the early 2020s). For context, the study as a whole: For sensitization, 2% DPC in acetone was applied to a roughly 2 cm by roughly 2 cm area of upper inner arm skin. Twenty-nine alopecia patients provided blood for TCR sequencing at one to four time points (pre-sensitization, 2, 6 and 24 weeks). Most of the patients in the cohort were female, and the cohort covered alopecia areata with under or over 50% scalp involvement, alopecia totalis and alopecia universalis. This study followed changes in the peripheral blood TCR repertoire in vivo during primary and secondary sensitization of alopecia patients to the hapten diphenylcyclopropenone (DPC). Throughout the study period of 20 to 25 weeks, patients also received therapeutic DPC doses to the scalp every week. The libraries were sequenced as a pool, and the TCR yield per sample differed mostly because of small variations in library volumes within the pool. Patch testing on the upper back used Finn chambers containing 0.01% DPC, with scoring done after 6 days according to International Contact Dermatitis Research Group standards. Blood samples were taken from patients before sensitization (week 0) and at 2, 6 and about 24 weeks after DPC sensitization.

Library prep was done by RACE. Sequencing instrument: NextSeq 500. During library preparation, unique molecular identifiers were attached to individual cDNA molecules so that TCRs could be counted quantitatively and reproducibly. From each blood RNA sample, both TCR alpha and TCR beta chains were sequenced. As for how the authors treated the data: The median number of TCRs per sample was 85,000 to 100,000, ranging from roughly 20,000 to 690,600. The Decombinator software suite was used to annotate V, J and CDR3 in the TCR reads. For PS versus PT1 abundance plots, all samples were subsampled to the same number of TCRs (28,000). Expanded TCRs were defined as absent before sensitization and observed at least eight times at the 2-week time point. TCRdb reran the public reads through fastp at Q25 and MiXCR, keeping productive beta chains. Every distinct CDR3 protein forms one entry, paired with its most common genes and DNA. The V and J calls and clone size are TCRdb's, not the authors'. This sample comprises roughly 64,000 distinct CDR3 sequences, approximately 11% of them detected only once. The leading ten clones occupy about 2.3% of the sample.

General findings and caveats noted by the study authors: Patch test score correlated positively with the number of PT1 expanded TCRs, reaching significance at thresholds 8, 16 and 32 but not at 4. Because all patients had alopecia, a presumed autoimmune disease, the immune response of the patients might differ from that of healthy individuals. No change with DPC sensitization was found in the number of TCRs above 1 in 1000 frequency, and no evidence of global repertoire structure alterations was found. Significantly more large CDR3 similarity clusters were formed by expanded TCRs than by pre-sensitization or healthy control sets, consistent with antigen-driven responses. After repeated subsampling, changes were observed in the strength of the expansion versus patch-test correlation and in the threshold at which the correlation became significant.

The TCR originated in a woman aged 30 to 39 with alopecia areata. Some clones in this sample may be carry-over from other donors' samples. The chain is made from TRBV3-1 and TRBJ2-7; TRBD2 aligns with 8 central bases. The sequencing here drew on whole blood, taken in connection with sensitization to the hapten diphenylcyclopropenone (DPC). The DNA reads as follows: TGTGCCAGCAACGGCCCGGGAGCGGGAGCGCGGGAGCAGTACTTC. Its translation reads: CASNGPGAGAREQYF.